The sequence of this T cell receptor (beta chain) was determined in a study of OX40 agonist ivuxolimab in advanced cancers. V lost 7 bases, J lost 8 bases, and 7 bases stayed unmatched. CDR3 size: 13 residues. The germline gives CDR1 SQVTM, CDR2 ANQGSEA. Repertoires were generated with immunoSEQ multiplex PCR, while TCRdb's copy carries only in-frame clones and drops some. The data show 80,000 to 85,000 clones, with just over 85% seen just once and approximately 6.5% held by the top ten. The TCR originated in an adult with an advanced solid tumor such as melanoma, head and neck, liver or kidney cancer. The chain has TRBV29-1 and TRBJ2-1, with 11 bases that match TRBD1. This specimen was CD4+ or CD8+ T cells sorted from blood, taken in a trial of the OX40 agonist ivuxolimab. The CDR3 coding sequence is TGCAGCGCCGGGACAGGGGGTAAGGATGAGCAGTTCTTC. It yields the protein CSAGTGGKDEQFF.